The next 32 T cell receptor beta chains were all read from a single sample in a study of control samples from healthy donors and cancer patients. Measured with immunoSEQ multiplex PCR; TCRdb has only the in-frame clones, and not every one. The sample holds about 170,000 clones, around 94% seen once. The material sequenced was blood. These receptor sequences come from a woman aged 18-29 years in good health.

The chain is built from TRBV7-2 and TRBJ2-1; 8 positions agree with TRBD2. Germline CDR1 is SGHTA and CDR2 is FQGNSA. There are 16 residues in the CDR3. Trimming at V came to 2 bases and at J to 0 bases, leaving 3 bases not matched to a gene. The CDR3 loop reads CASSLQSGSSYNEQFF. The CDR3 DNA reads TGTGCCAGCAGCTTACAAAGCGGGAGCTCCTACAATGAGCAGTTCTTC.

This chain connects TRBV6-2 or TRBV6-3 to TRBJ1-1; D may be TRBD1 (6 bases). Germline V lookup: CDR1 MNHEY, CDR2 SVGEGT. Trimming took off 2 bases at V and 0 bases at J, with 13 bases between the two ends. This CDR3 region has 16 residues. The CDR3 bases are TGTGCCAGCAGTTACCTTTGGACAGATATGAACACTGAAGCTTTCTTT. Translated: CASSYLWTDMNTEAFF.

V and J are TRBV18 and TRBJ2-6; D gene uncertain. V gave up 3 bases and J gave up 4 bases, with 13 bases separating them. This CDR3 has 16 residues. From germline, CDR1 is KGHSH and CDR2 LQKENI. In DNA, the CDR3 is TGTGCCAGCTCACCTTTCGGCCCCTCCGGGGCCAACGTCCTGACTTTC. This sequence encodes CASSPFGPSGANVLTF. The whole variable domain, filled in from reference TRBV18 and TRBJ2-6, reads NAGVMQNPRHLVRRRGQEARLRCSPMKGHSHVYWYRQLPEEGLKFMVYLQKENIIDESGMPKERFSAEFPKEGPSILRIQQVVRGDSAAYFCASSPFGPSGANVLTFGAGSRLTVL.

J is TRBJ1-5 and V is TRBV6-5; D gene unclear. Trimming cost V 6 bases and J 8 bases, with 14 bases left between them. From germline, CDR1 is MNHEY and CDR2 SVGAGI. The CDR3 is made up of 13 amino acids. In DNA, the CDR3 is TGTGCCAGCAGCCTGAAGGGTTGGGAGCCCCAGCATTTT. It codes for CASSLKGWEPQHF.

The chain is built from TRBV11-3 and TRBJ2-7; D call uncertain. The germline V and J ends were trimmed by 5 bases and 3 bases, with 14 bases remaining between them. The CDR3 is made up of 14 amino acids. From germline, CDR1 is SGHNT and CDR2 YENEEA. The CDR3 DNA is TGTGCCAGCAGCCCGAGGAAACAGTTCTACGAGCAGTACTTC. Protein sequence: CASSPRKQFYEQYF.

The genes are TRBV19 and TRBJ2-7; no reliable D call. Germline V gene data show CDR1 as LNHDA and CDR2 as SQIVND (reference sequence). The CDR3 sequence is 13 residues long. Trimming took 7 bases from V and 1 from J, leaving 11 bases between them. CDR3 region: CASTGYGSYEQYF. The CDR3 region has the DNA TGTGCCAGTACAGGATATGGTTCCTACGAGCAGTACTTC.

This sequence joins TRBV19 and TRBJ2-3; no clear D. Trimming shortened V by 5 bases and J by 4 bases, and 13 bases separated the two germline ends. The CDR3 is 14 amino acids. Germline V gives CDR1 LNHDA, CDR2 SQIVND (reference sequence). The CDR3 loop is CASSLPLVPDTQYF. In nucleotides, the CDR3 is TGTGCCAGTAGTCTCCCCTTGGTGCCAGATACGCAGTATTTT.

The chain is built from TRBV7-2 and TRBJ1-3; no clear D. Germline V CDR1 and CDR2: SGHTA, FQGNSA. This CDR3 has 16 amino acids. With 5 bases removed from V and 0 bases from J, the gap between germline ends came to 14 bases. CDR3 loop: CASSQRTVSSGNTIYF. CDR3 bases: TGTGCCAGCAGCCAAAGGACTGTCAGCTCTGGAAACACCATATATTTT.

The V call is TRBV9, the J call TRBJ1-1; no clear D gene. Deletions cut 3 bases from V and 1 base from J, with 16 bases between. The CDR3 spans 16 residues. Germline V gives CDR1 SGDLS, CDR2 YYNGEE. CDR3 amino acids: CASSAESTSSNTEAFF. CDR3 nucleotides: TGTGCCAGCAGCGCCGAGTCGACATCTTCGAACACTGAAGCTTTCTTT.

This clone has a handful of counts. The DNA of the CDR3 is TGTGCCAGCAGCCCGCTGGGGGGGGGCAATCAGCCCCAGCATTTT. Its translation: CASSPLGGGNQPQHF. The chain couples TRBV5-5 to TRBJ1-5; maybe TRBD1 (5 bases). Germline V gene sequence: CDR1 SGHKS, CDR2 YYEKEE (reference sequence). V was trimmed by 4 bases and J by 2 bases, leaving 13 bases between them. This CDR3 spans 15 amino acids.

V and J are TRBV5-1 and TRBJ2-5; tentative D call: TRBD2 (6 bases). The V end lost 5 bases, the J end lost 0 bases, and 8 bases lay between the germline ends. This CDR3 is built from 13 residues. From germline, CDR1 is SGHRS and CDR2 YFSETQ. As DNA, the CDR3 is TGCGCCAGCAGGTGGGGGGACCAAGAGACCCAGTACTTC. It encodes CASRWGDQETQYF. Variable domain in full (rest from reference TRBV5-1 and TRBJ2-5): KAGVTQTPRYLIKTRGQQVTLSCSPISGHRSVSWYQQTPGQGLQFLFEYFSETQRNKGNFPGRFSGRQFSNSRSEMNVSTLELGDSALYLCASRWGDQETQYFGPGTRLLVL.

The rearrangement links TRBV7-9 to TRBJ1-2; perhaps TRBD1 as D (6 bases). V was clipped by 0 bases and J by 7 bases, with 15 bases between them. In germline, CDR1 is SEHNR, CDR2 FQNEAQ (reference sequence). The CDR3 totals 15 residues. CDR3 nucleotide sequence: TGTGCCAGCAGCTTAGCAGACAGGACCCAAGGTGGCTACACCTTC. Residues: CASSLADRTQGGYTF.

The chain couples TRBV7-9 to TRBJ1-1; D possibly corresponds to TRBD1 (6 bases). Germline CDR1 SEHNR, CDR2 FQNEAQ (reference sequence). The CDR3 totals 14 residues. Trimming removed 5 bases at V and 1 base at J, with 11 bases between. The CDR3 sequence: CASSPTGANTEAFF. The DNA of the CDR3 is TGTGCCAGCAGCCCGACAGGCGCGAACACTGAAGCTTTCTTT.

V is TRBV6-6 and J is TRBJ1-2; D remains ambiguous. V dropped 6 bases and J dropped 6 bases, with 23 bases sitting between them. The germline CDR1 and CDR2 sequences are MNHNY and SVGAGI (reference sequence). CDR3 size: 16 residues. CDR3 bases: TGTGCCAGCAGCAGCCGGGAGAAGTTGTTCCGGGATGGCTACACCTTC. Residues: CASSSREKLFRDGYTF.

This chain uses TRBV11-3 with TRBJ1-1; possible D gene TRBD1, 6 bases. The germline V gene encodes CDR1 SGHNT and CDR2 YENEEA. This CDR3 is built from 18 residues. The V end lost 2 bases, the J end lost 1 base, and 20 bases lay between the germline ends. Written as DNA, the CDR3 is TGTGCCAGCAGCTTAAGGAACAGGGCAGGGCTAAGGAACACTGAAGCTTTCTTT. Translation: CASSLRNRAGLRNTEAFF.

The chain combines TRBV4-2 with TRBJ2-1; 10 bases are a match to TRBD1. The CDR3 consists of 14 residues. V shed 3 bases and J 6 bases; nucleotides not matched to a gene: 2. Germline CDR1 is LGHNA and CDR2 is YNFKEQ. The CDR3 loop is CASSQDRGANEQFF. The DNA for the CDR3 is TGTGCCAGCAGCCAGGACAGGGGGGCCAATGAGCAGTTCTTC.

V usage is TRBV19 and J usage is TRBJ1-1, with D tentatively TRBD1 (5 bases). Trimming left V 10 bases short and J 4 bases short, with 13 bases between. In germline, CDR1 is LNHDA, CDR2 SQIVND (reference sequence). The CDR3 runs to 12 residues. CDR3 in amino acids: CATGRGATEAFF. CDR3 nucleotide sequence: TGTGCCACCGGAAGGGGAGCCACTGAAGCTTTCTTT.

The chain combines TRBV28 with TRBJ1-2, with 9 bases aligning to TRBD1. The length of the CDR3 is 15 residues. J was trimmed by 5 bases and V by 6 bases; bases with no gene match: 10. Germline CDR1 is MDHEN and CDR2 is SYDVKM. DNA for the CDR3: TGTGCCAGCAGATTACCGCCGGGACAGGGATATGGCTACACCTTC. The encoded protein is CASRLPPGQGYGYTF.

This clone appeared a single time. V is TRBV5-6 and J is TRBJ2-1; D unresolved. This CDR3 comprises 17 residues. Germline CDR1 reads SGHDT; CDR2 reads YYEEEE. V dropped 4 bases and J dropped 15 bases, with 32 bases sitting between them. The CDR3: CASSLLSVEGFSEFRFF. CDR3 sequence (DNA): TGTGCCAGCAGCCTCCTCTCTGTGGAAGGATTTTCGGAATTTCGGTTCTTC.

V gene TRBV6-2 or TRBV6-3 combines with J gene TRBJ1-2; TRBD1 matches at 11 bases. V lost 3 bases to trimming and J lost 5 bases; unmatched junction nucleotides: 5. Germline CDR1 is MNHEY and CDR2 is SVGEGT. CDR3 length: 15 amino acids. The CDR3 DNA reads TGTGCCAGCAGTTATGGGACAGGGGGACGGTATGGCTACACCTTC. The encoded protein is CASSYGTGGRYGYTF.

The chain carries TRBV19 and TRBJ2-3; TRBD2 is a possible D gene (7 bases). Germline loops: CDR1 LNHDA, CDR2 SQIVND (reference sequence). The CDR3 spans 14 residues. Trimming pared 10 bases from V and 5 bases from J, leaving 19 bases between. CDR3 nucleotides: TGTGCCACTTGGGGGGGCAGAGACAGAGATACGCAGTATTTT. Translated: CATWGGRDRDTQYF. The full variable domain, its missing parts supplied by reference TRBV19 and TRBJ2-3, is DGGITQSPKYLFRKEGQNVTLSCEQNLNHDAMYWYRQDPGQGLRLIYYSQIVNDFQKGDIAEGYSVSREKKESFPLTVTSAQKNPTAFYLCATWGGRDRDTQYFGPGTRLTVL.

The chain recombines TRBV4-1 with TRBJ1-1; 9 bases are shared with TRBD1. Germline trimming cut 4 bases from V and 1 base from J; bases unmatched to any gene: 1. This CDR3 contains 14 residues. Germline values: CDR1 MGHRA, CDR2 YSYEKL. The CDR3 bases are TGCGCCAGCAGCCGACAGGGGGAGAACACTGAAGCTTTCTTT. It specifies CASSRQGENTEAFF.

This chain connects TRBV5-1 to TRBJ1-1; D is unresolved. Germline CDR1 reads SGHRS; CDR2 reads YFSETQ. This CDR3 is built from 14 residues. V was trimmed by 1 base and J by 0 bases, leaving 7 bases between them. The CDR3 nucleotides read TGCGCCAGCAGCTTGAATCTCATGAACACTGAAGCTTTCTTT. This sequence encodes CASSLNLMNTEAFF.

Of note for this clone: Additional DNA sequences in this sample encode the identical CDR3. The chain links TRBV28 to TRBJ1-4; 10 nucleotides match TRBD1. Unmatched junction bases numbered 2, after V lost 5 bases and J lost 5 bases. The CDR3 runs to 14 residues. Germline V gene sequence: CDR1 MDHEN, CDR2 SYDVKM. CDR3 nucleotides: TGTGCCAGCAGTCCGGACAGGGGGAATGAAAAACTGTTTTTT. Protein: CASSPDRGNEKLFF.

The DNA for the CDR3 is TGCGCCAGTGGGCGGGGGATGTCTGGAAACACCATATATTTT. Its translation: CASGRGMSGNTIYF. The chain links TRBV4-1 to TRBJ1-3; tentatively, D is TRBD1 (5 bases). This CDR3 contains 14 residues. Trimming took 9 bases from V and 1 from J, leaving 13 bases between them. Per the germline V gene, CDR1 is MGHRA and CDR2 is YSYEKL.

The chain is built from TRBV5-4 and TRBJ2-2, with TRBD1 identical over 9 bases. Germline CDR1 is SGHNT and CDR2 is YYREEE (reference sequence). CDR3 length: 15 amino acids. The trim removed 4 bases at V and 4 bases at J, leaving 5 bases unmatched. CDR3 region: CASSRDRVSTGELFF. CDR3 sequence (DNA): TGTGCCAGCAGCCGGGACAGGGTTAGCACCGGGGAGCTGTTTTTT.

This sequence joins TRBV5-6 and TRBJ1-2; 7 nucleotides align to TRBD1. V gave up 4 bases and J gave up 5 bases; unmatched junction bases: 5. CDR1 is SGHDT and CDR2 is YYEEEE in the germline V gene. The CDR3 has 13 residues. CDR3 DNA sequence: TGTGCCAGCAGCGGAGGGGGCTATTATGGCTACACCTTC. This encodes CASSGGGYYGYTF.

The gene calls are TRBV24-1 and TRBJ2-1; 8 bases map to TRBD2. Germline CDR1 and CDR2: KGHDR and SFDVKD. Trimming removed 3 bases from V and 3 bases from J; junction bases left unmatched: 6. The CDR3 is 16 amino acids. The CDR3: CATSDSSRGVYNEQFF. The CDR3 region has the DNA TGTGCCACCAGTGATAGCTCGCGGGGGGTCTACAATGAGCAGTTCTTC.

The V gene is TRBV7-2, the J gene TRBJ1-5; possibly TRBD1 for D (5 bases). This CDR3 comprises 15 residues. V dropped 1 base and J dropped 5 bases, with 12 bases sitting between them. Germline V CDR1 and CDR2: SGHTA, FQGNSA. The CDR3 sequence is CASSLGGEWDQPQHF. The CDR3 bases are TGTGCCAGCAGCTTAGGAGGGGAATGGGATCAGCCCCAGCATTTT. Full variable domain (missing parts from reference TRBV7-2 and TRBJ1-5): GAGVSQSPSNKVTEKGKDVELRCDPISGHTALYWYRQSLGQGLEFLIYFQGNSAPDKSGLPSDRFSAERTGGSVSTLTIQRTQQEDSAVYLCASSLGGEWDQPQHFGDGTRLSIL.

This clone was observed once. The J gene is TRBJ2-7, the V gene TRBV18; TRBD1 is a possible D gene (6 bases). Trimming took off 5 bases at V and 7 bases at J, with 18 bases between the two ends. The germline gives CDR1 KGHSH, CDR2 LQKENI. The CDR3 has 14 residues. CDR3 bases: TGTGCCAGCTCATGGACCGGGACACTTTGGGAGCAGTACTTC. Amino acid sequence: CASSWTGTLWEQYF.

V and J are TRBV7-9 and TRBJ2-1; possible D gene TRBD1, 6 bases. The V end lost 8 bases, the J end lost 4 bases, and 15 bases lay between the germline ends. The CDR3 spans 14 residues. CDR1 is SEHNR, CDR2 FQNEAQ, per germline (reference sequence). CDR3 bases: TGTGCCAGCCAGCGAGGGGGACGTTACAATGAGCAGTTCTTC. The encoded protein is CASQRGGRYNEQFF. Variable domain in full (rest from reference TRBV7-9 and TRBJ2-1): DTGVSQNPRHKITKRGQNVTFRCDPISEHNRLYWYRQTLGQGPEFLTYFQNEAQLEKSRLLSDRFSAERPKGSFSTLEIQRTEQGDSAMYLCASQRGGRYNEQFFGPGTRLTVL.

The chain has TRBV24-1 and TRBJ1-2; maybe TRBD1 (5 bases). Germline V CDR1 and CDR2: KGHDR, SFDVKD. This CDR3 is 15 amino acids long. The ends were cut back, 2 bases at V and 7 bases at J, with 16 bases in the middle. The CDR3 loop is CATSDSRVERGGYTF. The DNA for the CDR3 is TGTGCCACCAGTGATTCCCGGGTTGAGAGGGGTGGCTACACCTTC.